The next 7 T cell receptor beta chains were all read from a single sample in a study of cytomegalovirus exposure and HLA in healthy donors. Data came from immunoSEQ multiplex PCR; TCRdb stores just in-frame clones and leaves some out. Counted here are fewer than 60,000 clones, around 94% occurring once; the ten biggest clones make up less than 9.5%. The specimen was PBMCs. These TCRs come from a woman aged 18-29 years in good health and CMV-seropositive.

The V and J genes are TRBV9 and TRBJ2-1; D possibly corresponds to TRBD2 (6 bases). Trimming took off 7 bases at V and 5 bases at J, with 13 bases between the two ends. The CDR3 is made up of 13 amino acids. Germline CDR1 SGDLS, CDR2 YYNGEE. In DNA, the CDR3 is TGTGCCAGCGGTAGCGGTTCTAACAATGAGCAGTTCTTC. It yields the protein CASGSGSNNEQFF.

This chain links TRBV27 with TRBJ2-7; TRBD2 agrees at 8 bases. V shed 5 bases and J 5 bases; nucleotides not matched to a gene: 11. The CDR3 totals 15 residues. CDR1 MNHEY and CDR2 SMNVEV come from the germline V gene (reference sequence). The CDR3 loop is CASSPASGFYHEQYF. CDR3 bases: TGTGCCAGCAGTCCAGCTAGCGGGTTCTACCACGAGCAGTACTTC.

This clone was found a few times. The V call is TRBV30, the J call TRBJ1-1; TRBD1 matches at 8 bases. CDR3 length: 14 residues. CDR1 GTSNPN and CDR2 SVGIG come from the germline V gene (reference sequence). Trimming cost V 0 bases and J 1 base; bases outside gene matches: 1. The CDR3 loop is CAWSVGTGNTEAFF. The CDR3 DNA follows: TGTGCCTGGAGTGTAGGGACAGGGAACACTGAAGCTTTCTTT.

The V and J genes are TRBV7-3 and TRBJ2-7; D is undetermined. Between the trimmed V and J ends, which lost 5 bases and 2 bases, there was a span of 16 bases. Germline CDR1 is SGHTA and CDR2 is FQGTGA. CDR3 size: 15 residues. The CDR3 region is CASSPSSTVPYEQYF. In nucleotides, the CDR3 is TGTGCCAGCAGCCCGTCCTCCACAGTTCCCTACGAGCAGTACTTC.

The chain has TRBV27 and TRBJ2-1; 8 bases match TRBD2. The CDR3 totals 16 residues. The germline V gene has CDR1 MNHEY and CDR2 SMNVEV (reference sequence). V gave up 0 bases and J gave up 3 bases; unmatched junction bases: 4. The chain's CDR3 is CASSLSASGFYNEQFF. The CDR3 coding sequence is TGTGCCAGCAGTTTATCTGCTAGCGGGTTCTACAATGAGCAGTTCTTC.

V usage is TRBV4-3 and J usage is TRBJ2-1; the match to TRBD1 covers 9 bases. Unmatched junction bases numbered 10, after V lost 3 bases and J lost 1 base. Germline assignment: CDR1 LGHNA and CDR2 YSLEER. The length of the CDR3 is 18 residues. The CDR3 protein is CASSQGGFGTGSYNEQFF. For the CDR3, the DNA is TGCGCCAGCAGCCAGGGGGGTTTCGGGACAGGGTCCTACAATGAGCAGTTCTTC.

The chain joins TRBV5-1 to TRBJ2-3, with TRBD2 matching 11 bases. This CDR3 spans 17 amino acids. V lost 5 bases to trimming and J lost 4 bases; unmatched junction nucleotides: 12. Germline loops: CDR1 SGHRS, CDR2 YFSETQ. In DNA, the CDR3 is TGCGCCAGCAGTCCAGCCCGACTAGCGGGGCCCCCAGATACGCAGTATTTT. It is translated as CASSPARLAGPPDTQYF.